The subject of this entry is one TCR beta chain. What it recognizes is unknown. TCRdb redid the calling of the 5' RACE reads with MiXCR, one entry per CDR3 protein. The sample includes about 450,000 distinct CDR3 sequences, roughly 25% of them seen just once. This entry comes from a study of CD8 T cells in ankylosing spondylitis. General study points: For ankylosing spondylitis blood, a TCR beta motif of under 10 highly homologous variants appeared characteristic.

Material for sequencing was blood, either unsorted or a sorted T cell fraction (not recorded which). The source of this sequence is a male donor with ankylosing spondylitis.

The CDR3 bases are TGTGCCACCAGTGATTCGAAAGACGGGTACAATGAGCAGTTCTTC. As protein: CATSDSKDGYNEQFF. This chain links TRBV24-1 with TRBJ2-1; D is undetermined. Germline-derived CDR1 and CDR2 are KGHDR and SFDVKD. The CDR3 runs to 15 residues. Trimming removed 2 bases at V and 4 bases at J, with 11 bases between.